These 18 T cell receptor beta chains originate from one sample sequenced in a study of regulatory T cells in long-lasting Graves disease. Time point specified: newly diagnosed GD, antithyroid drugs for less than 3 months. Construction of the TCR library relied on RNA isolated from PBMCs. TCR beta libraries were built with iRepertoire HTBI primers and Arm-PCR of CDR3 regions. From the multiplex PCR reads, TCRdb called clonotypes with MiXCR, one entry per CDR3 protein. The table includes 500,000 to 700,000 distinct CDR3 sequences, less than 20% detected once. These data were also reused for a study on T cells in Graves' hyperthyroidism and ophthalmopathy.

This material consisted of peripheral blood mononuclear cells (PBMCs), taken at new diagnosis, from a patient treated with antithyroid drugs. These receptors all come from a woman in her twenties or thirties with Graves disease.

At least ten counts were recorded for this clonotype. The gene calls are TRBV7-9 and TRBJ1-5; D perhaps matches TRBD1 (5 bases). V was clipped by 10 bases and J by 2 bases, with 24 bases between them. This CDR3 spans 17 amino acids. Germline V gene sequence: CDR1 SEHNR, CDR2 FQNEAQ (reference sequence). The CDR3 here is CATSAPRADKGNQPQHF. The CDR3 coding sequence is TGTGCCACTTCGGCCCCCAGGGCCGATAAGGGCAATCAGCCCCAGCATTTT.

J is TRBJ2-1 and V is TRBV5-1; TRBD1 matches at 7 bases. The J call may be incorrect, as the DNA end agrees better with TRBJ2-5. This CDR3 has 15 amino acids. In germline, CDR1 is SGHRS, CDR2 YFSETQ. CDR3: CASSLSPGQQETQYF. The CDR3 region has the DNA TGCGCCAGCAGCCTATCACCGGGACAGCAAGAGACCCAGTACTTC.

The V gene is TRBV14, the J gene TRBJ2-1; 7 bases line up with TRBD2. This CDR3 is built from 15 residues. Trimming at V came to 4 bases and at J to 4 bases, leaving 7 bases not matched to a gene. The V gene's germline CDR1 is SGHDN and CDR2 FVKESK. CDR3 nucleotides: TGTGCCAGCAGCCCGCCGTGGGGGGGTTACAATGAGCAGTTCTTC. Translating gives CASSPPWGGYNEQFF.

This clonotype appeared a few times. V usage is TRBV7-3 and J usage is TRBJ2-1; D is possibly TRBD2 (6 bases). CDR3 length: 13 amino acids. Germline lookup yields CDR1 SGHTA and CDR2 FQGTGA. V was trimmed by 7 bases and J by 14 bases, leaving 21 bases between them. CDR3 loop: CASIGAGMTGEFF. Here the CDR3 DNA reads TGTGCCAGCATAGGAGCAGGGATGACGGGAGAGTTCTTC. Together with reference TRBV7-3 and TRBJ2-1, the CDR3 gives the full variable domain: GAGVSQTPSNKVTEKGKYVELRCDPISGHTALYWYRQSLGQGPEFLIYFQGTGAADDSGLPNDRFFAVRPEGSVSTLKIQRTERGDSAVYLCASIGAGMTGEFFGPGTRLTVL.

This clonotype was seen at least ten times. The V gene is TRBV15, the J gene TRBJ2-2, with a tentative D call TRBD1 (6 bases). V dropped 0 bases and J dropped 14 bases, with 13 bases sitting between them. The CDR3 spans 13 residues. Per the germline V gene, CDR1 is LNHNV and CDR2 is YYDKDF (reference sequence). CDR3 loop: CATSRDLTGELFF. CDR3 in DNA: TGTGCCACCAGCAGAGACTTGACAGGTGAACTGTTTTTT.

This clonotype has only a few counts. J is TRBJ1-1 and V is TRBV5-6; D gene uncertain. V dropped 0 bases and J dropped 1 base, with 13 bases sitting between them. Looked up from germline, CDR1 is SGHDT and CDR2 is YYEEEE. This CDR3 has 16 residues. The CDR3 reads CASSLAFLVSNTEAFF. DNA for the CDR3: TGTGCCAGCAGCTTGGCCTTCCTGGTATCGAACACTGAAGCTTTCTTT.

V gene TRBV12-3 or TRBV12-4 combines with J gene TRBJ1-6; D is unresolved. The CDR3 is made up of 12 amino acids. Between the trimmed V and J ends, which lost 1 base and 8 bases, there was a span of 3 bases. The CDR3 loop is CASSLGYSPLHF. The CDR3 nucleotides read TGTGCCAGCAGTTTAGGGTATTCACCCCTCCACTTT.

The genes are TRBV20-1 and TRBJ1-5; 7 nucleotides match TRBD1. The CDR3 is 16 residues long. Per the germline V gene, CDR1 is DFQATT and CDR2 is SNEGSKA (reference sequence). Trimming took 0 bases from V and 3 from J; bases not matched to a gene: 8. This CDR3 is CSARDGRQGYNQPQHF. In DNA, the CDR3 is TGCAGTGCTAGAGACGGGAGACAGGGCTACAATCAGCCCCAGCATTTT.

This clonotype occurred many times. The chain carries TRBV30 and TRBJ1-6; no reliable D call. The CDR3 extends over 14 amino acids. V dropped 4 bases and J dropped 8 bases, with 15 bases sitting between them. The germline gives CDR1 GTSNPN, CDR2 SVGIG (reference sequence). CDR3 DNA sequence: TGTGCCTGGACGAGGATGGGGTATGATTCACCCCTCCACTTT. It specifies CAWTRMGYDSPLHF.

This clonotype was seen many times. CDR3 protein: CASSRSGGSPLHF. CDR3 coding DNA: TGTGCCAGCAGCCGGTCAGGGGGATCACCCCTCCACTTT. The chain employs TRBV3-1 and TRBJ1-6, with TRBD1 matching over 7 bases. V dropped 4 bases and J dropped 10; count of bases not matched to a gene: 4. The CDR3 runs to 13 residues. Germline CDR1 reads LGHDT; CDR2 reads YNNKEL (reference sequence). The whole variable domain, remainder taken from reference TRBV3-1 and TRBJ1-6, is DTAVSQTPKYLVTQMGNDKSIKCEQNLGHDTMYWYKQDSKKFLKIMFSYNNKELIINETVPNRFSPKSPDKAHLNLHINSLELGDSAVYFCASSRSGGSPLHFGNGTRLTVT.

This clonotype occurred a few times. V and J are TRBV5-1 and TRBJ1-4, with 9 bases aligning to TRBD1. The CDR3 is 14 residues long. Germline CDR1 reads SGHRS; CDR2 reads YFSETQ. V dropped 4 bases and J dropped 8; count of bases not matched to a gene: 6. CDR3 sequence: CASSVTGGSEKLFF. The CDR3 bases are TGCGCCAGCAGCGTGACAGGGGGGTCCGAAAAACTGTTTTTT. Based on the CDR3 plus reference TRBV5-1 and TRBJ1-4, the full variable domain is KAGVTQTPRYLIKTRGQQVTLSCSPISGHRSVSWYQQTPGQGLQFLFEYFSETQRNKGNFPGRFSGRQFSNSRSEMNVSTLELGDSALYLCASSVTGGSEKLFFGSGTQLSVL.

This clonotype was detected a few times. The chain couples TRBV5-1 to TRBJ2-5, with 11 nucleotides matching TRBD1. V trimming: 4 bases; J trimming: 5 bases; junction bases outside the gene matches: 4. The CDR3 totals 14 residues. Germline V CDR1 and CDR2: SGHRS, YFSETQ. Here the CDR3 reads CASSGQGAVETQYF. CDR3 coding DNA: TGCGCCAGCAGCGGACAGGGGGCTGTGGAGACCCAGTACTTC.

In its sample, this clonotype was seen many times. This chain links TRBV20-1 with TRBJ1-5; D is unclear. The CDR3 is 15 amino acids. Deletions cut 1 base from V and 0 bases from J, with 10 bases between. The V gene's germline CDR1 is DFQATT and CDR2 SNEGSKA (reference sequence). In nucleotides, the CDR3 is TGCAGTGCTAGAGGTTGGGGATATAGCAATCAGCCCCAGCATTTT. This translates into CSARGWGYSNQPQHF.

This clonotype was picked up a small number of times. The DNA for the CDR3 is TGTGCCAGTAGTATTTTTTCCGAAAACACCATATATTTT. Protein product: CASSIFSENTIYF. The rearrangement links TRBV19 to TRBJ1-3, with D unclear. This CDR3 region has 13 residues. The V and J ends lost 3 bases and 6 bases respectively, with 9 bases between them. Germline values: CDR1 LNHDA, CDR2 SQIVND (reference sequence).

This rearrangement joins TRBV7-9 to TRBJ2-1; TRBD2 agrees at 8 bases. The DNA matches TRBJ2-4 better at its end, which makes the J call doubtful. Germline-derived CDR1 and CDR2 are SEHNR and FQNEAQ (reference sequence). The CDR3 has 17 amino acids. The CDR3 sequence: CASSPEGSGTAKNIQYF. The DNA of the CDR3 is TGTGCCAGCAGCCCAGAGGGTAGCGGGACGGCCAAAAACATTCAGTACTTC.

Of note for this clonotype: A much larger clonotype is one base distant, so this may be a read error. V and J are TRBV6-1 and TRBJ1-4; D gene ambiguous. CDR3 length: 17 residues. Germline CDR1 is MNHNS and CDR2 is SASEGT. CDR3 loop: CASRRRPNLATNEKPFF. CDR3 in DNA: TGTGCCAGCAGGAGACGCCCTAACCTTGCAACTAATGAAAAACCGTTTTTT.

At least ten counts were recorded for this clonotype. The chain has TRBV11-1 and TRBJ2-1; D ambiguous. The CDR3 runs 14 residues. V was cut by 5 bases and J by 9 bases, with 17 bases left in between. Germline loops: CDR1 SGHAT, CDR2 FQDESV (reference sequence). The CDR3 coding sequence is TGTGCCAGCAGCCCCGCGGTCGGCCTCGGTGAGCAGTTCTTC. Its translation is CASSPAVGLGEQFF.

In this sample, this clonotype turned up many times. This chain connects TRBV2 to TRBJ1-6, with 11 bases fitting TRBD1. Germline lookup yields CDR1 SNHLY and CDR2 FYNNEI. The CDR3 totals 13 residues. V lost 11 bases and J lost 9; bases outside the gene matches: 6. The CDR3 region has the DNA TGTGCCGGTCGGGACAGGGGGGGTTCACCCCTCCACTTT. Its translation is CAGRDRGGSPLHF.